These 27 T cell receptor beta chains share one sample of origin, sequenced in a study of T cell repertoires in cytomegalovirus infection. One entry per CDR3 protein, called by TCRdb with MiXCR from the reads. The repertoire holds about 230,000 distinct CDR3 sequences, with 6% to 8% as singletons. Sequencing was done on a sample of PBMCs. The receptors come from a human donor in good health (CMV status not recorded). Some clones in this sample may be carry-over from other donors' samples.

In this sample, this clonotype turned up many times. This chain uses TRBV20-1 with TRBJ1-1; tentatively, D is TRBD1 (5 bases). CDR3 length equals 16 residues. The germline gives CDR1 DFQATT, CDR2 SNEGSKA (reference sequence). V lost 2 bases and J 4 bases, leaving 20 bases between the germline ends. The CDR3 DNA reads TGCAGTGCTAGATCTGAGCTAGGAGAGGGGACCACTGAAGCTTTCTTT. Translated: CSARSELGEGTTEAFF.

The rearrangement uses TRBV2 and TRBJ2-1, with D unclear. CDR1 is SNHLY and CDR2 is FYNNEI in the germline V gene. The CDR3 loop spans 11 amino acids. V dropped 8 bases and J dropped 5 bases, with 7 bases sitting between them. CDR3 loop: CASGLNNEQFF. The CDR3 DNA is TGTGCCAGCGGGCTTAACAATGAGCAGTTCTTC.

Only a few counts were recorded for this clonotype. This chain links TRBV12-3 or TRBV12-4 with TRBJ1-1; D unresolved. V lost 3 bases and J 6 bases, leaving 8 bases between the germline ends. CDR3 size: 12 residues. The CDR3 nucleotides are TGTGCCAGCAGTTTTCGAATGTCTGAAGCTTTCTTT. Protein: CASSFRMSEAFF.

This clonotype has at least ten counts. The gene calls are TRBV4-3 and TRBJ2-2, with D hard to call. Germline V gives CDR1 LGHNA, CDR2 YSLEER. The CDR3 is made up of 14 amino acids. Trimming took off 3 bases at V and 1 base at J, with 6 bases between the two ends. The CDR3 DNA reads TGCGCCAGCAGCCACGCCAGGAACACCGGGGAGCTGTTTTTT. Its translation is CASSHARNTGELFF.

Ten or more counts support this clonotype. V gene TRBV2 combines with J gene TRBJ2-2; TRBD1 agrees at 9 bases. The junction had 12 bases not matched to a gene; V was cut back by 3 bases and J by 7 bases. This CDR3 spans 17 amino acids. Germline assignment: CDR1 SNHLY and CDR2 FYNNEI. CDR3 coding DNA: TGTGCCAGCAGTGATATAGCCGGGACAGGGTATGTCGGGGAGCTGTTTTTT. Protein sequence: CASSDIAGTGYVGELFF. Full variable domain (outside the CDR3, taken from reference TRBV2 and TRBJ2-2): EPEVTQTPSHQVTQMGQEVILRCVPISNHLYFYWYRQILGQKVEFLVSFYNNEISEKSEIFDDQFSVERPDGSNFTLKIRSTKLEDSAMYFCASSDIAGTGYVGELFFGEGSRLTVL.

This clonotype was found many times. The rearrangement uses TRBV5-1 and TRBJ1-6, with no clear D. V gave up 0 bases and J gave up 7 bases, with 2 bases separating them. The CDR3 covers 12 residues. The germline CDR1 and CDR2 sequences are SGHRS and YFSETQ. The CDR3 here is CASSLENSPLHF. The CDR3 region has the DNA TGCGCCAGCAGCTTGGAAAATTCACCCCTCCACTTT.

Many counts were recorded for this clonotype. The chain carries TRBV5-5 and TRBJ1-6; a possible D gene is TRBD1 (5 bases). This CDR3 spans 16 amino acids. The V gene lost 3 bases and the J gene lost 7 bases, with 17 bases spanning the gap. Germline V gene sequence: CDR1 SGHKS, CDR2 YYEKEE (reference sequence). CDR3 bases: TGTGCCAGCAGCTGGGGCGAGGGAGGGAGGAATTCACCCCTCCACTTT. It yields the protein CASSWGEGGRNSPLHF.

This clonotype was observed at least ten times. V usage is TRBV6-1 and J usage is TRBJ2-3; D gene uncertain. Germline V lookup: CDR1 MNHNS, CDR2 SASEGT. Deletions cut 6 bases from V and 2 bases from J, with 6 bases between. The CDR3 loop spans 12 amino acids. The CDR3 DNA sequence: TGTGCCAGCAGATTTCTCACAGATACGCAGTATTTT. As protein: CASRFLTDTQYF.

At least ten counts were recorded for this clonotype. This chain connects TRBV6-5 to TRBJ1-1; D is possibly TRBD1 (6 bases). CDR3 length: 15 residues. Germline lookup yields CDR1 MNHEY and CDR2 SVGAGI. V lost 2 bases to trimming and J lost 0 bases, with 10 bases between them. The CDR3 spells CASSYGTGLNTEAFF. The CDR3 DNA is TGTGCCAGCAGTTACGGTACAGGGCTGAACACTGAAGCTTTCTTT.

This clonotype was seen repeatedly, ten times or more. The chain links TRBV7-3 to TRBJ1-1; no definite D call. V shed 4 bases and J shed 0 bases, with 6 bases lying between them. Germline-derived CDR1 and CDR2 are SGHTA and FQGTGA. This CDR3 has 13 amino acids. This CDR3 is CASSWTLNTEAFF. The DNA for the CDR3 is TGTGCCAGCAGCTGGACGTTGAACACTGAAGCTTTCTTT. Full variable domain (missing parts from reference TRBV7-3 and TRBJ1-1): GAGVSQTPSNKVTEKGKYVELRCDPISGHTALYWYRQSLGQGPEFLIYFQGTGAADDSGLPNDRFFAVRPEGSVSTLKIQRTERGDSAVYLCASSWTLNTEAFFGQGTRLTVV.

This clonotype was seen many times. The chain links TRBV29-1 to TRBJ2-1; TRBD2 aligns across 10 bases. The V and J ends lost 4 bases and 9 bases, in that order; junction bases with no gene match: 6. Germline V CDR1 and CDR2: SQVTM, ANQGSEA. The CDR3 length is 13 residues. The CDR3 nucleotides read TGCAGCGTTGTAGCTAGCGGGGGATCTGAGCAGTTCTTC. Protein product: CSVVASGGSEQFF.

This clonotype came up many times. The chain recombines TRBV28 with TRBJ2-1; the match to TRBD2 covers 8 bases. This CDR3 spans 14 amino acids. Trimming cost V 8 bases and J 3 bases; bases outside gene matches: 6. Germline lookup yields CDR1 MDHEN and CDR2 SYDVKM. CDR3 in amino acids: CASVAGGSYNEQFF. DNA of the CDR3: TGTGCCAGCGTGGCGGGGGGCAGCTACAATGAGCAGTTCTTC.

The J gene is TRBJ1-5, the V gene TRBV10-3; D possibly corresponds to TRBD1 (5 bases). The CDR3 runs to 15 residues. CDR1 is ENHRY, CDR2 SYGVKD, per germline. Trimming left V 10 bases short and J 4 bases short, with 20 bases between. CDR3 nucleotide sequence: TGTGCCACCAGGGAGAGACAGACCTTTAATCAGCCCCAGCATTTT. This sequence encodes CATRERQTFNQPQHF.

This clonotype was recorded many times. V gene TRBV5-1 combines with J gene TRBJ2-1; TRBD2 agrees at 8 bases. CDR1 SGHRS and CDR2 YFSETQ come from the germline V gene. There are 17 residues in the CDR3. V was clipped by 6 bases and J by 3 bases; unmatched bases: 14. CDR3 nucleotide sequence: TGCGCCAGCACTCGGGGCGGGGGGACCTTAAACTACAATGAGCAGTTCTTC. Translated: CASTRGGGTLNYNEQFF.

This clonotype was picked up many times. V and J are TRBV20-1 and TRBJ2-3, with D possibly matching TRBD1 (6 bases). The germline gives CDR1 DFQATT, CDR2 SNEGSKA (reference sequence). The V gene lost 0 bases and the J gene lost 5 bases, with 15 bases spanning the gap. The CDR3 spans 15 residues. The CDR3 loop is CSARDRTAYVDTQYF. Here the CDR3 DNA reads TGCAGTGCTAGAGACAGGACAGCCTATGTAGATACGCAGTATTTT.

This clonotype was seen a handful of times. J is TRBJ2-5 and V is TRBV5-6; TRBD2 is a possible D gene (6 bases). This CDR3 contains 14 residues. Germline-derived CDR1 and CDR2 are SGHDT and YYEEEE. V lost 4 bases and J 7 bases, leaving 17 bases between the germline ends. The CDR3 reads CASSLHGGDGTQYF. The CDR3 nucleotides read TGTGCCAGCAGCCTCCATGGAGGGGACGGGACCCAGTACTTC.

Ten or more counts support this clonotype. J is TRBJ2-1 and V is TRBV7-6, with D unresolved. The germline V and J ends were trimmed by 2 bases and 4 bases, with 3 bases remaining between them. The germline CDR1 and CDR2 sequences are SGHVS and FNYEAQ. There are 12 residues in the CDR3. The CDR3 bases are TGTGCCAGCAGCTTACCTTACAATGAGCAGTTCTTC. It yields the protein CASSLPYNEQFF.

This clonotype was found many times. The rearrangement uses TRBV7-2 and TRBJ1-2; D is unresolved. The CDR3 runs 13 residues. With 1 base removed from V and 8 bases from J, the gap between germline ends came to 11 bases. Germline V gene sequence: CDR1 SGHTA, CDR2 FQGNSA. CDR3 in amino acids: CASSLDRAEGYTF. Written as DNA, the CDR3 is TGTGCCAGCAGCTTAGATAGGGCAGAGGGCTACACCTTC.

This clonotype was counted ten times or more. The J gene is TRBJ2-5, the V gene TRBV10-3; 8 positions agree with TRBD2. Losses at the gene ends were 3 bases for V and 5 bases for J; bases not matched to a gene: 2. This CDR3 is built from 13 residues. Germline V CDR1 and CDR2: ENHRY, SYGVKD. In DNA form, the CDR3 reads TGTGCCATCAGTGAAACGGGGGGGGAGACCCAGTACTTC. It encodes CAISETGGETQYF.

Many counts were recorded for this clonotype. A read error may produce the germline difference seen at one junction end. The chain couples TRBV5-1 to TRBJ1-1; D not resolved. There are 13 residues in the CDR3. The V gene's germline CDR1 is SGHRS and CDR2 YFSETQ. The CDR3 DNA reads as TGTGCCAGCAGCTTAGTCGTGAACACTGAAGCTTTCTTT. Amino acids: CASSLVVNTEAFF.

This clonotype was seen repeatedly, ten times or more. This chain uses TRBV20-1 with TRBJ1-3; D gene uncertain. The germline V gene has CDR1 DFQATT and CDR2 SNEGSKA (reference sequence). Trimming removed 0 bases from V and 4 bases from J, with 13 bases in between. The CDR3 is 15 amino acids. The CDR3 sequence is CSARDSGTVGNTIYF. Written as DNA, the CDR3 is TGCAGTGCTAGAGATTCGGGCACTGTCGGAAACACCATATATTTT.

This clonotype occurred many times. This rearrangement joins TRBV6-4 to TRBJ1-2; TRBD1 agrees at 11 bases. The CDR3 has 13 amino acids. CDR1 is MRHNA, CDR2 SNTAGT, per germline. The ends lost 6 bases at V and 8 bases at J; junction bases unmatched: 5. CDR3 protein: CASRSGQGVGYTF. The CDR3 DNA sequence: TGTGCCAGCAGATCGGGACAGGGGGTCGGCTACACCTTC.

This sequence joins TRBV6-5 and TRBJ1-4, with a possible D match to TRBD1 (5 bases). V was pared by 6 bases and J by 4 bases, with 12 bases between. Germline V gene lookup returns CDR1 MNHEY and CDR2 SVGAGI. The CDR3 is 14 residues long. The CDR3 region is CASSRDGHNEKLFF. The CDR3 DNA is TGTGCCAGCAGCAGGGACGGCCATAATGAAAAACTGTTTTTT.

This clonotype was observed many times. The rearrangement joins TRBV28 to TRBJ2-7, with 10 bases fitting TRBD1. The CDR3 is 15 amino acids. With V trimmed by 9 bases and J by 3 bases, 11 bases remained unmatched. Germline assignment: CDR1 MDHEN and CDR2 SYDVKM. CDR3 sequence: CASCPQGQGFYEQYF. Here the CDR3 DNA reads TGTGCCAGTTGCCCCCAGGGACAGGGGTTCTACGAGCAGTACTTC.

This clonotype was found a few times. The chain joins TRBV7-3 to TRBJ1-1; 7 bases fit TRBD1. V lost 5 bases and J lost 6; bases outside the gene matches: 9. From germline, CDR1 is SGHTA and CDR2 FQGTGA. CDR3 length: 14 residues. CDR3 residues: CASSGWTGGAEAFF. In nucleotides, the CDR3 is TGTGCCAGCAGCGGGTGGACAGGTGGTGCTGAAGCTTTCTTT.

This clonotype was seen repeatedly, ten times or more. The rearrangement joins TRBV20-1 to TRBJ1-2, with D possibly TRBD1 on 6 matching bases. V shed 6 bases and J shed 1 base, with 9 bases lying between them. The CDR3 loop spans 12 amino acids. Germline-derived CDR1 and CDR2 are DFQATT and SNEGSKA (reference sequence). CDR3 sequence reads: CSAADSNYGYTF. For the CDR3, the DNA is TGCAGTGCCGCGGACAGTAACTATGGCTACACCTTC.

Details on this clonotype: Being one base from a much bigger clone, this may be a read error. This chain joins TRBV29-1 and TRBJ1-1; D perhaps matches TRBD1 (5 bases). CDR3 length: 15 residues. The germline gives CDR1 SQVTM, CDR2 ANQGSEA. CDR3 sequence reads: CSGRRLTAKNTKAFF. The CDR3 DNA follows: TGCAGCGGGCGGCGGTTGACAGCTAAGAACACTAAAGCTTTCTTT.